These 29 T cell receptor beta chains were all obtained from the same sample, sequenced in a study of T cells after posttransplantation cyclophosphamide. Sequencing was performed with immunoSEQ multiplex PCR; in TCRdb, only in-frame clones are kept and a portion is missing. In the table there are 15,000 to 20,000 clones, roughly 85% of which are singletons. Sampled 1 year posttransplant, controls received myeloablative marrow transplants, methotrexate and a calcineurin inhibitor. The sample was PBMCs, taken after allogeneic stem cell transplant with calcineurin inhibitor and methotrexate. These receptors were collected from a female patient aged 18 to 29 who received an allogeneic stem cell transplant from an unrelated donor, was CMV-positive, and had acute and chronic GVHD. Some T cells may have originated in the graft donor.

V and J are TRBV25-1 and TRBJ2-3; 7 bases are a match to TRBD1. With V trimmed by 6 bases and J by 1 base, 10 bases remained unmatched. Germline values: CDR1 MGHDK, CDR2 SYGVNS. The CDR3 runs 16 residues. CDR3 region: CASSAPGQLGTDTQYF. CDR3 DNA sequence: TGTGCCAGCAGCGCCCCGGGACAGTTAGGCACAGATACGCAGTATTTT.

The chain recombines TRBV28 with TRBJ2-1, with unresolved D. Trimming took 5 bases from V and 7 from J, leaving 3 bases between them. The CDR3 spans 10 residues. Germline loops: CDR1 MDHEN, CDR2 SYDVKM. The CDR3 DNA follows: TGTGCCAGCAGTACTAATGAGCAGTTCTTC. Translated: CASSTNEQFF.

The chain is built from TRBV28 and TRBJ2-1, with D perhaps TRBD2 (5 bases). The CDR3 extends over 15 amino acids. With 6 bases removed from V and 2 bases from J, the gap between germline ends came to 14 bases. Germline CDR1 is MDHEN and CDR2 is SYDVKM. The CDR3: CASSPNSGAYNEQFF. The CDR3 DNA sequence: TGTGCCAGCAGCCCGAACAGCGGAGCCTACAATGAGCAGTTCTTC. Looking up the rest from reference TRBV28 and TRBJ2-1 gives the full variable domain: DVKVTQSSRYLVKRTGEKVFLECVQDMDHENMFWYRQDPGLGLRLIYFSYDVKMKEKGDIPEGYSVSREKKERFSLILESASTNQTSMYLCASSPNSGAYNEQFFGPGTRLTVL.

This chain joins TRBV5-1 and TRBJ2-1; D is unresolved. CDR3 length: 15 residues. V shed 0 bases and J shed 0 bases, with 7 bases lying between them. From germline, CDR1 is SGHRS and CDR2 YFSETQ. This CDR3 reads CASSLAGNSYNEQFF. CDR3 bases: TGCGCCAGCAGCTTGGCAGGAAACTCCTACAATGAGCAGTTCTTC.

The rearrangement joins TRBV5-6 to TRBJ1-2; 7 positions match TRBD1. V lost 4 bases to trimming and J lost 2 bases; unmatched junction nucleotides: 8. This CDR3 is built from 15 residues. CDR1 and CDR2 from the germline V gene are SGHDT and YYEEEE. The CDR3 reads CASSATTGRNYGYTF. The CDR3 DNA sequence: TGTGCCAGCAGCGCCACGACAGGGAGAAACTATGGCTACACCTTC.

V and J are TRBV29-1 and TRBJ2-5, with a possible D match to TRBD2 (5 bases). V lost 4 bases to trimming and J lost 3 bases, with 9 bases between them. Germline-derived CDR1 and CDR2 are SQVTM and ANQGSEA. This CDR3 spans 12 amino acids. CDR3 in amino acids: CSVAYGKETQYF. Here the CDR3 DNA reads TGCAGCGTTGCCTACGGGAAAGAGACCCAGTACTTC.

J is TRBJ2-3 and V is TRBV5-1; weak D call: TRBD2 (5 bases). Germline CDR1 reads SGHRS; CDR2 reads YFSETQ. The CDR3 totals 14 residues. Trimming left V 0 bases short and J 1 base short, with 6 bases between. The CDR3 sequence: CASSLDGGTDTQYF. CDR3 DNA: TGCGCCAGCAGCTTGGACGGGGGCACAGATACGCAGTATTTT.

The chain combines TRBV5-4 with TRBJ1-2; no definite D call. The V gene lost 2 bases and the J gene lost 3 bases, with 8 bases spanning the gap. The germline gives CDR1 SGHNT, CDR2 YYREEE (reference sequence). The CDR3 has 13 residues. CDR3: CASSFPSDYGYTF. The CDR3 region has the DNA TGTGCCAGCAGCTTCCCGAGTGACTATGGCTACACCTTC. Together with reference TRBV5-4 and TRBJ1-2, the CDR3 gives the full variable domain: ETGVTQSPTHLIKTRGQQVTLRCSSQSGHNTVSWYQQALGQGPQFIFQYYREEENGRGNFPPRFSGLQFPNYSSELNVNALELDDSALYLCASSFPSDYGYTFGSGTRLTVV.

The chain joins TRBV7-2 to TRBJ2-7, with 8 bases aligning to TRBD1. CDR1 and CDR2 from the germline V gene are SGHTA and FQGNSA. This CDR3 is built from 15 residues. The ends lost 5 bases at V and 2 bases at J; junction bases unmatched: 8. Here the CDR3 DNA reads TGTGCCAGCAGCATAAGGACAGGGCGCACCTACGAGCAGTACTTC. Its protein product is CASSIRTGRTYEQYF.

The chain is built from TRBV6-1 and TRBJ2-3; D is undetermined. V was pared by 0 bases and J by 2 bases, with 6 bases between. Germline V gives CDR1 MNHNS, CDR2 SASEGT. The CDR3 has 14 residues. The chain's CDR3 is CASSEASLTDTQYF. In DNA form, the CDR3 reads TGTGCCAGCAGTGAAGCTTCTCTCACAGATACGCAGTATTTT.

The chain couples TRBV5-1 to TRBJ1-1; unclear D gene. CDR1 and CDR2 from the germline V gene are SGHRS and YFSETQ. Trimming cost V 0 bases and J 3 bases, with 15 bases left between them. The CDR3 runs to 16 residues. CDR3 DNA sequence: TGCGCCAGCAGCTTGGAGATAGGGAGGAGGGACACTGAAGCTTTCTTT. It yields the protein CASSLEIGRRDTEAFF. The full variable domain, completed using reference TRBV5-1 and TRBJ1-1, is KAGVTQTPRYLIKTRGQQVTLSCSPISGHRSVSWYQQTPGQGLQFLFEYFSETQRNKGNFPGRFSGRQFSNSRSEMNVSTLELGDSALYLCASSLEIGRRDTEAFFGQGTRLTVV.

The chain is built from TRBV15 and TRBJ1-2; possible D gene TRBD1, 6 bases. The CDR3 sequence is 14 residues long. V lost 2 bases, J lost 6 bases, and 13 bases lay in between. Per the germline V gene, CDR1 is LNHNV and CDR2 is YYDKDF (reference sequence). The CDR3 DNA follows: TGTGCCACCAGCAGAAGTTTCCCAGGGGATGGCTACACCTTC. Amino acids: CATSRSFPGDGYTF.

This clone has more than one count but fewer than ten. The J gene is TRBJ1-2, the V gene TRBV19; 7 bases align to TRBD1. Germline assignment: CDR1 LNHDA and CDR2 SQIVND (reference sequence). Trimming took 3 bases from V and 3 from J; bases not matched to a gene: 7. The CDR3 sequence is 15 residues long. The CDR3 DNA reads TGTGCCAGTAGTATGTCCGGACAGGCCGACTATGGCTACACCTTC. Translating gives CASSMSGQADYGYTF.

This sequence joins TRBV28 and TRBJ1-1; D may be TRBD1 (5 bases). CDR3 length: 14 residues. The germline CDR1 and CDR2 sequences are MDHEN and SYDVKM. The germline V and J ends were trimmed by 6 bases and 0 bases, with 11 bases remaining between them. The CDR3 protein is CASRRQLLNTEAFF. The CDR3 coding sequence is TGTGCCAGCAGGAGACAGCTGTTGAACACTGAAGCTTTCTTT.

The V gene is TRBV30, the J gene TRBJ1-1; 8 bases are a match to TRBD1. This CDR3 spans 15 amino acids. J was trimmed by 0 bases and V by 8 bases; bases with no gene match: 11. CDR1 and CDR2 (germline): GTSNPN, SVGIG (reference sequence). Here the CDR3 reads CAARAGGRMNTEAFF. As DNA, the CDR3 is TGTGCCGCCCGCGCAGGGGGCCGCATGAACACTGAAGCTTTCTTT.

Points on this clone: The same CDR3 is also encoded by other DNA sequences in this sample. The chain links TRBV7-9 to TRBJ2-7, with TRBD1 identical over 7 bases. CDR3 length: 15 amino acids. Germline trimming cut 1 base from V and 3 bases from J; bases unmatched to any gene: 6. Germline-derived CDR1 and CDR2 are SEHNR and FQNEAQ (reference sequence). In DNA form, the CDR3 reads TGTGCCAGCAGCTTAGGGACAGGAGTCAACTACGAGCAGTACTTC. Amino acid sequence: CASSLGTGVNYEQYF. The full variable domain, completed using reference TRBV7-9 and TRBJ2-7, is DTGVSQNPRHKITKRGQNVTFRCDPISEHNRLYWYRQTLGQGPEFLTYFQNEAQLEKSRLLSDRFSAERPKGSFSTLEIQRTEQGDSAMYLCASSLGTGVNYEQYFGPGTRLTVT.

The chain recombines TRBV10-3 with TRBJ2-3; 10 bases line up with TRBD2. Losses at the gene ends were 5 bases for V and 1 base for J; bases not matched to a gene: 6. The germline CDR1 and CDR2 sequences are ENHRY and SYGVKD. The length of the CDR3 is 16 residues. The CDR3 DNA is TGTGCCATCAGTACTAGACTAGCGGGCCGCACAGATACGCAGTATTTT. It yields the protein CAISTRLAGRTDTQYF.

V and J are TRBV5-6 and TRBJ2-7; 9 positions match TRBD2. Germline CDR1 and CDR2: SGHDT and YYEEEE. After removal of 2 bases from V and 0 bases from J, the junction contained 9 bases not matched to a gene. The CDR3 totals 17 residues. The CDR3 sequence: CASSFLNLAGISYEQYF. The DNA of the CDR3 is TGTGCCAGCAGCTTCCTCAATCTAGCGGGGATCTCCTACGAGCAGTACTTC. The variable domain in full, completed from reference TRBV5-6 and TRBJ2-7, reads DAGVTQSPTHLIKTRGQQVTLRCSPKSGHDTVSWYQQALGQGPQFIFQYYEEEERQRGNFPDRFSGHQFPNYSSELNVNALLLGDSALYLCASSFLNLAGISYEQYFGPGTRLTVT.

The chain uses TRBV6-4 and TRBJ2-1; 9 bases are shared with TRBD2. Germline-derived CDR1 and CDR2 are MRHNA and SNTAGT. V lost 6 bases and J lost 2; bases outside the gene matches: 8. The CDR3 has 16 amino acids. The CDR3: CASSDDGTSPYNEQFF. The CDR3 coding sequence is TGTGCCAGCAGCGATGACGGGACTAGCCCCTACAATGAGCAGTTCTTC.

This chain links TRBV15 with TRBJ1-5, with unresolved D. CDR1 LNHNV and CDR2 YYDKDF come from the germline V gene (reference sequence). V was shortened by 0 bases and J by 7 bases, with 10 bases between the two germline ends. The CDR3 length is 14 residues. CDR3 loop: CATSREEADQPQHF. DNA for the CDR3: TGTGCCACCAGCAGAGAGGAGGCAGACCAGCCCCAGCATTTT.

J is TRBJ1-1 and V is TRBV6-6, with a weak D call TRBD1 (6 bases). The CDR3 covers 12 residues. Per germline, CDR1 MNHNY and CDR2 SVGAGI (reference sequence). V lost 3 bases and J 7 bases, leaving 9 bases between the germline ends. The CDR3 protein is CASSYPQGEAFF. Here the CDR3 DNA reads TGTGCCAGCAGTTATCCACAGGGTGAAGCTTTCTTT.

This clone turned up a few times. This probably arose from a read error, given a far larger clone one base away. This specimen includes other DNA sequences encoding the same CDR3. The chain couples TRBV5-4 to TRBJ2-7; weak D call: TRBD2 (7 bases). Trimming pared 4 bases from V and 4 bases from J, leaving 15 bases between. Germline CDR1 reads SGHNT; CDR2 reads YYREEE (reference sequence). CDR3 length: 14 amino acids. CDR3 in amino acids: CASSQMEGGYEQYF. CDR3 bases: TGTGCCAGCAGCCAGATGGAGGGGGGGTACGAGCAGTACTTC.

The chain is built from TRBV11-2 and TRBJ2-7; 7 nucleotides align to TRBD2. V trimming: 3 bases; J trimming: 5 bases; junction bases outside the gene matches: 16. This CDR3 region has 17 residues. Germline V gives CDR1 SGHAT, CDR2 FQNNGV. Here the CDR3 reads CASSFLSSVGEGNEQYF. Here the CDR3 DNA reads TGTGCCAGCAGCTTCTTATCTAGCGTGGGGGAGGGAAACGAGCAGTACTTC.

J is TRBJ2-7 and V is TRBV29-1, with 7 positions matching TRBD2. The CDR3 consists of 15 residues. The germline gives CDR1 SQVTM, CDR2 ANQGSEA. V trimming: 2 bases; J trimming: 4 bases; junction bases outside the gene matches: 11. CDR3 nucleotides: TGCAGCGTTGAATTCGGGGGGAAGCGGGAATACGAGCAGTACTTC. It codes for CSVEFGGKREYEQYF.

The chain couples TRBV6-1 to TRBJ2-5; 11 bases agree with TRBD2. The DNA end is more similar to TRBJ2-7, so the J call may be wrong. The CDR3 length is 17 residues. Germline V lookup: CDR1 MNHNS, CDR2 SASEGT. The CDR3 spells CASSAGTSGVGSYEQYF. The CDR3 coding sequence is TGTGCCAGCAGTGCCGGGACTAGCGGAGTCGGCTCCTACGAGCAGTACTTC.

The V gene is TRBV7-2, the J gene TRBJ2-7, with 8 nucleotides matching TRBD1. This CDR3 comprises 14 residues. The V segment lost 1 base and the J segment 4 bases; nucleotides outside the gene matches: 3. From germline, CDR1 is SGHTA and CDR2 FQGNSA. CDR3 region: CASSLGQGAYEQYF. CDR3 DNA sequence: TGTGCCAGCAGCTTAGGGCAGGGGGCTTACGAGCAGTACTTC.

The V gene is TRBV9, the J gene TRBJ1-2; 11 bases fit TRBD1. The CDR3 contains 14 residues. Germline V gives CDR1 SGDLS, CDR2 YYNGEE. With 4 bases clipped from V and 6 bases from J, the junction kept 5 bases outside the gene matches. Here the CDR3 reads CASSRDRGGNGYTF. The CDR3 DNA follows: TGTGCCAGCAGCCGGGACAGGGGGGGGAATGGCTACACCTTC.

The chain combines TRBV30 with TRBJ1-2, with TRBD1 matching 7 bases. V was clipped by 3 bases and J by 4 bases; unmatched bases: 11. Per the germline V gene, CDR1 is GTSNPN and CDR2 is SVGIG (reference sequence). The CDR3 contains 15 residues. CDR3 nucleotide sequence: TGTGCCTGGAGCCCGCCGGACAGGCCGCTCTATGGCTACACCTTC. Amino acid sequence: CAWSPPDRPLYGYTF.

The chain links TRBV7-9 to TRBJ1-1, with TRBD1 matching over 9 bases. V lost 3 bases to trimming and J lost 3 bases; unmatched junction nucleotides: 5. The CDR3 runs to 15 residues. Germline CDR1 and CDR2: SEHNR and FQNEAQ (reference sequence). CDR3: CASSFGTGIYTEAFF. The CDR3 bases are TGTGCCAGCAGCTTCGGGACAGGGATTTACACTGAAGCTTTCTTT.